This T cell receptor beta chain emerged from a study of T cell changes during pregnancy in multiple sclerosis. The repertoire was sequenced with immunoSEQ multiplex PCR; TCRdb's copy has only in-frame clones and lacks some. Among 90,000 to 120,000 clones listed, around 93% were seen once. The CDR3 is 20 residues long. Germline V lookup: CDR1 MNHEY, CDR2 SMNVEV (reference sequence). The V and J ends lost 4 bases and 1 base, in that order; junction bases with no gene match: 19. Here the sequenced sample was peripheral blood, taken in the third trimester of pregnancy. The receptor's source is a female donor in good health, enrolled as a control in a pregnancy study. The chain links TRBV27 to TRBJ1-3; 7 positions match TRBD1. CDR3 sequence: CASSSSRVRQGEGSGNTIYF. The CDR3 bases are TGTGCCAGCAGTTCATCAAGGGTTCGGCAGGGGGAAGGGTCTGGAAACACCATATATTTT.